The 2 T cell receptor beta chains given below trace back to one sample, sequenced in a study of blood T cell repertoires in COVID-19. Data came from immunoSEQ multiplex PCR; TCRdb stores just in-frame clones and leaves some out. The sample lists a few hundred thousand clones; approximately 86% were seen once. Sequenced material: peripheral blood. The receptor source for this set is a woman aged 45-65 years with COVID-19, enrolled during active disease.

The CDR3 loop is CASSATGRGHGYTF. CDR3 sequence (DNA): TGTGCCAGCAGTGCCACGGGCAGGGGCCATGGCTACACCTTC. V usage is TRBV28 and J usage is TRBJ1-2; D might be TRBD1 (6 bases). V lost 5 bases and J 6 bases, leaving 16 bases between the germline ends. The CDR3 extends over 14 amino acids. From germline, CDR1 is MDHEN and CDR2 SYDVKM.

This clone has a single count. The chain combines TRBV7-2 with TRBJ1-2; TRBD1 matches at 8 bases. Losses at the gene ends were 2 bases for V and 5 bases for J; bases not matched to a gene: 10. This CDR3 has 16 amino acids. Germline V CDR1 and CDR2: SGHTA, FQGNSA. CDR3 amino acids: CASSLNRRDRLYGYTF. The CDR3 nucleotides read TGTGCCAGCAGCTTAAACCGCCGGGACAGGCTGTATGGCTACACCTTC.